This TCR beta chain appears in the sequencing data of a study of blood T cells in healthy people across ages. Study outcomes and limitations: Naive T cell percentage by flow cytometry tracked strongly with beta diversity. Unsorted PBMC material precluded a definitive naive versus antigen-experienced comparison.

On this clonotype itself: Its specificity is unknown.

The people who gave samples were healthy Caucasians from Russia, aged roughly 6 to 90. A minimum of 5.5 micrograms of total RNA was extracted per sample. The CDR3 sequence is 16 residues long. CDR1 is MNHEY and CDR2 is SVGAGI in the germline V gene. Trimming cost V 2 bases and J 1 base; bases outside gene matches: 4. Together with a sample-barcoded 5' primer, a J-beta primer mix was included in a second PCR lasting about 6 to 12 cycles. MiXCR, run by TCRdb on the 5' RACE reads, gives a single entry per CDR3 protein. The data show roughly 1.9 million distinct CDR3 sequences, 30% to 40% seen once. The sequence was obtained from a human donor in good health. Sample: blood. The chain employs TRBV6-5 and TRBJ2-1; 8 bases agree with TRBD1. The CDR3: CASSYQGQVSYNEQFF. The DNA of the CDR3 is TGTGCCAGCAGTTACCAGGGACAGGTTTCCTACAATGAGCAGTTCTTC.